Given below is one T cell receptor beta chain in context. Its antigen is unknown. No per-base quality is available; no much larger clone lies one base away. Measured from the cysteine to the phenylalanine, the CDR3 is 15 residues long. Left in the record is the CDR3 DNA by itself, 45 bases read in frame from the first base. V is trimmed back by 4 bases and J by 4 bases, and the junction contains 5 bases that no gene match accounts for. CDR1 is given as LNHDA and CDR2 as SQIVND, both from the germline V gene (reference sequence). Participants in the prospective study were enrolled through a virtual design, were aged about 18 to 100 years, and lived in approximately 25 United States geographic areas. In the prospective study, participants were assigned to cohorts based on the clinical history participants reported in a screening survey and a study questionnaire. A participant counted as exposed if, within 2 weeks of entering the study, that participant had been in contact with someone who had a PCR-confirmed or clinician-diagnosed COVID-19 case. Mobile phlebotomists in the prospective study collected whole blood, serum and a nasopharyngeal or oropharyngeal swab from every participant. Over an approximately two-month period, participants in the prospective study had the option of providing additional blood draws and questionnaires. Prospective study blood samples were shipped either frozen or at room temperature before DNA extraction.

The data stem from a study of blood T cell repertoires in COVID-19 (dated by TCRdb to about 2020). About the investigation overall: The collaborator samples originated in the United States, Italy and Spain and spanned the acute and convalescent phases of COVID-19. The prospective study material was composed of cDNA or gDNA derived from T cells, B-cell-depleted T cells, or PBMCs. The repertoires were released in a freely available public database meant as a resource for research on the immune response to SARS-CoV-2. The samples were drawn from two sources: the first 160 participants of the ongoing ImmuneRACE study, and over 1,000 subjects contributed by 6 global collaborators. The dataset comprised deeply sampled blood TCRbeta repertoires from subjects exposed to, actively infected with, or recovered from COVID-19. Sample metadata almost always included a de-identified subject ID, COVID-19 status, age in years and sex. Where HLA class I and class II types were available, the types were taken from metadata supplied by the sample provider, not from assay-based typing.

What the authors observed across the whole study: Clinical and demographic metadata were provided uncurated, with the amount varying by source and participant.

TCRbeta CDR3 regions were amplified from genomic DNA by means of the immunoSEQ Assay, a bias-controlled multiplex PCR. Regarding the original processing steps: Nucleated cell counts per sample were estimated from amplification of reference gene primers within the assay. Sequence reads were collapsed and filtered to measure the absolute abundance of every unique TCRbeta CDR3 rearrangement. Productive Simpson clonality was computed per sample as the square root of Simpson's diversity index over productive rearrangements. TCRdb obtained this table from immuneACCESS and retained in-frame rearrangements with V and J assigned. These tables miss some clones; where compared with another copy, unresolved V genes account for less than half of the shortfall, and the remainder is unexplained. V and J calls and clone size follow that table, whereas D and trimming were derived from the DNA. Across this sample there are some 64,000 clones, with roughly two thirds seen only once. The ten largest clonotypes hold around half of the sample.

The sequence links TRBV19 to TRBJ1-2; TRBD1 matches 11 bases in the middle. The sequenced material came from PBMCs or T cells enriched from blood (not recorded which). This TCR was recovered from an older woman who had been exposed to COVID-19. CDR3 region: CASSRTGGTFYGYTF. The DNA sequence follows: TGTGCCAGTAGTAGGACAGGGGGCACCTTCTATGGCTACACCTTC.